This T cell receptor beta chain was sequenced in a study of prognosis after radiotherapy for stage I lung cancer. This clonotype was seen many times. Per the germline V gene, CDR1 is DFQATT and CDR2 is SNEGSKA (reference sequence). This CDR3 is built from 12 residues. Between the trimmed V and J ends, which lost 3 bases and 0 bases, there was a span of 3 bases. TCR beta CDR3 amplification from genomic DNA was performed by two-round multiplex PCR. TRBV and TRBJ genes each had their own specific primers in first-round PCR. TCRdb re-called the multiplex PCR reads through MiXCR, storing one row per CDR3 protein. The sample consists of about 17,000 distinct CDR3 sequences, over 15% of them appearing once.

This rearrangement joins TRBV20-1 to TRBJ2-4; no clear D. Sequenced material: PBMCs, taken before or after stereotactic body radiation therapy (not recorded which). This receptor was identified in a donor over 45 with non-small cell lung cancer. CDR3 in amino acids: CSASLAKNIQYF. The CDR3 nucleotides are TGCAGTGCTAGTCTAGCCAAAAACATTCAGTACTTC.